This T cell receptor (beta chain) was obtained from a study of OX40 agonist ivuxolimab in advanced cancers. As for the study in general: Six ivuxolimab dose levels, 0.01 to 10 mg/kg, were given intravenously every 2 weeks. Partial responses, seen in three patients, involved one hepatocellular carcinoma and two cutaneous melanomas. Treatment received earlier with anti-PD-1, anti-PD-L1 or anti-CTLA-4 agents was allowed, and around 36% had some. Study results and caveats: Compared with CD4+, CD8+ T cells on average had more expanded clones.

Germline V gene lookup returns CDR1 LNHDA and CDR2 SQIVND (reference sequence). This CDR3 spans 16 amino acids. V shed 11 bases and J shed 0 bases, with 22 bases lying between them. To note about this clone: Its antigen is still unknown.

TCRdb's copy holds only in-frame clones and misses some; the assay was immunoSEQ multiplex PCR. The sample contains about 38,000 clones, about 82% of which appear only once. The chain employs TRBV19 and TRBJ1-2; the D is unclear. Sequenced here: CD4+ or CD8+ T cells sorted from blood, sampled in a trial of the OX40 agonist ivuxolimab. The sequence was obtained from an adult with an advanced solid tumor such as melanoma, head and neck, liver or kidney cancer. For the CDR3, the DNA is TGTGCCGCCCGGTACAACGAGTTGAGAGCTAACTATGGCTACACCTTC. As protein: CAARYNELRANYGYTF. The variable domain in full, with the rest retrieved from reference TRBV19 and TRBJ1-2, is DGGITQSPKYLFRKEGQNVTLSCEQNLNHDAMYWYRQDPGQGLRLIYYSQIVNDFQKGDIAEGYSVSREKKESFPLTVTSAQKNPTAFYLCAARYNELRANYGYTFGSGTRLTVV.